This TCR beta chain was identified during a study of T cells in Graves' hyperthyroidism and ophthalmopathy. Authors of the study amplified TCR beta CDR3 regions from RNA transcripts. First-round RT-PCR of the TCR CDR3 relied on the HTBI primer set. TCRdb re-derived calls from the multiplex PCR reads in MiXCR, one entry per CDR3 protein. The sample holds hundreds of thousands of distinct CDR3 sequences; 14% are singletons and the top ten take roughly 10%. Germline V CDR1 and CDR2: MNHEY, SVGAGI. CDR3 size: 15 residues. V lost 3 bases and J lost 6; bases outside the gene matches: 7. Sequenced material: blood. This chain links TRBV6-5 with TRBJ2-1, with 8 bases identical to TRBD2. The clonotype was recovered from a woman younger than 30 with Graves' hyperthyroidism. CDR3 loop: CASSYPGGRSNEQFF. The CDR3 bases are TGTGCCAGCAGTTATCCGGGAGGGAGGTCCAATGAGCAGTTCTTC.